This record concerns one TCR beta chain sequence. This record comes from a study of cytomegalovirus exposure and HLA in healthy donors. PCR employed 60 Vbeta and 13 Jbeta primers. Data came from immunoSEQ multiplex PCR; TCRdb stores just in-frame clones and leaves some out. The sample carries roughly 190,000 clones, roughly 80% recorded once. The receptor was isolated from a man aged 35-49 years in good health and CMV-seropositive. Sequenced sample: PBMCs.

The CDR3 region is CASSSRQESSYEQYF. In DNA form, the CDR3 reads TGTGCCAGCAGCTCCAGACAGGAGAGCTCCTACGAGCAGTACTTC. The chain combines TRBV11-2 with TRBJ2-7; the D gene is possibly TRBD1 (6 bases). In germline, CDR1 is SGHAT, CDR2 FQNNGV. The CDR3 covers 15 residues. V lost 4 bases and J 0 bases, leaving 13 bases between the germline ends.